A selection of T cell receptor beta chains follows, all from one sample in a study of blood T cell repertoires in COVID-19. TCRdb's copy holds only in-frame clones and misses some; the assay was immunoSEQ multiplex PCR. The repertoire holds 250,000 to 300,000 clones, with around 92% as singletons. The sample was PBMCs or T cells enriched from blood (not recorded which). These receptors were taken from a woman aged 55-69 years who had recovered from COVID-19. Each CDR3 is given with its conserved first and last residue. A D gene is named only where the DNA matches it firmly. The size field is filled for only some rows; it gives once, few, many or a size class.

j_call clone_size d_call v_call cdr3_nt cdr3_aa
TRBJ1-1 NA NA TRBV19 TGTGCCAGTAGTACTCGAATGATCTCGGCTGAAGCTTTCTTT CASSTRMISAEAFF
TRBJ1-2 NA NA TRBV27 TGTGCCAGCAGTTTTCGCTCCTCAGGCGGCTACACCTTC CASSFRSSGGYTF
TRBJ1-2 once NA TRBV5-1 TGCGCCAGCAGCTTGTCGGGTGAGGGCTACACCTTC CASSLSGEGYTF
TRBJ1-5 NA NA TRBV2 TGTGCCAGTGGGGGGGGTTTCGGCAATCAGCCCCAGCATTTT CASGGGFGNQPQHF
TRBJ1-6 NA NA TRBV6-1 TGTGCCAGCAGTGAAATCGAAACAGATTCACCCCTCCACTTT CASSEIETDSPLHF
TRBJ2-1 NA TRBD2 TRBV6-5 TGTGCCAGCAGTTTTGGAGCGGGAGTAAATGAGCAGTTCTTC CASSFGAGVNEQFF
TRBJ1-5 NA NA TRBV5-8 TGTGCCAGCAGCCTACGACAGGGCAATCAGCCCCAGCATTTT CASSLRQGNQPQHF
TRBJ2-1 NA TRBD2 TRBV7-3 TGTGCCAGCAGCCCGGGGGGCTCCTACAATGAGCAGTTCTTC CASSPGGSYNEQFF
TRBJ1-2 NA NA TRBV5-5 TGTGCCAGCAGCTTGGACGACCGACGCGACACTAACTATGGCTACACCTTC CASSLDDRRDTNYGYTF
TRBJ2-7 NA NA TRBV28 TGTGCCAGCAGTGCAGATCTAGCTGGCTACGAGCAGTACTTC CASSADLAGYEQYF
TRBJ2-5 NA NA TRBV3-1/TRBV3-2 TGTGCCAGCAGCCAAGATCGGGAGACCCAGTACTTC CASSQDRETQYF
TRBJ2-7 NA TRBD2 TRBV11-2 TGTGCCAGCAGCGGAGGACTAGCGGGGGGTCCATACGAGCAGTACTTC CASSGGLAGGPYEQYF
TRBJ1-6 once NA TRBV2 TGTGCCAGTACCCGGGGGGGCTACAATTCACCCCTCCACTTT CASTRGGYNSPLHF
TRBJ1-2 NA TRBD1 TRBV6-5 TGTGCCAGCAGCCGGGGACAGAAATTTGGCTACACCTTC CASSRGQKFGYTF
TRBJ1-1 NA TRBD1 TRBV5-4 TGTGCCAGCAGGTCAGGGGGTGCCAGAATGAACACTGAAGCTTTCTTT CASRSGGARMNTEAFF
TRBJ2-1 NA TRBD2 TRBV18 TGTGCCAGCTCACCACCGGAGGGCGGGAGTGAGCAGTTCTTC CASSPPEGGSEQFF
TRBJ1-5 NA TRBD1 TRBV28 TGTGCCAGCAGTTTTTTCAGGGGGCATCAGCCCCAGCATTTT CASSFFRGHQPQHF